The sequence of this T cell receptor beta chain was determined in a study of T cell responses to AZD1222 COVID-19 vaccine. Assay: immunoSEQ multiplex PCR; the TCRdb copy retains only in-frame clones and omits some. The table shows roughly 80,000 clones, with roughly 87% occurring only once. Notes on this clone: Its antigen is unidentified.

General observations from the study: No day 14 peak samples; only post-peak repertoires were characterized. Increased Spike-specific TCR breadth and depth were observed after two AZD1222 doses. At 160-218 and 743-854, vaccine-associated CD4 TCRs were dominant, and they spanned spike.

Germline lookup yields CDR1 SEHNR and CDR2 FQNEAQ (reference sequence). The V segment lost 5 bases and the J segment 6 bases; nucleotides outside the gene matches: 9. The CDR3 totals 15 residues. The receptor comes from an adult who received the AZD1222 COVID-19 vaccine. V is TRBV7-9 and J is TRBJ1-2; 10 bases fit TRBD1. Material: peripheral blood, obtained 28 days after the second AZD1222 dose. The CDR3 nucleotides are TGTGCCAGCAGCGACTCGACAGGGGGCATCCATGGCTACACCTTC. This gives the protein CASSDSTGGIHGYTF.